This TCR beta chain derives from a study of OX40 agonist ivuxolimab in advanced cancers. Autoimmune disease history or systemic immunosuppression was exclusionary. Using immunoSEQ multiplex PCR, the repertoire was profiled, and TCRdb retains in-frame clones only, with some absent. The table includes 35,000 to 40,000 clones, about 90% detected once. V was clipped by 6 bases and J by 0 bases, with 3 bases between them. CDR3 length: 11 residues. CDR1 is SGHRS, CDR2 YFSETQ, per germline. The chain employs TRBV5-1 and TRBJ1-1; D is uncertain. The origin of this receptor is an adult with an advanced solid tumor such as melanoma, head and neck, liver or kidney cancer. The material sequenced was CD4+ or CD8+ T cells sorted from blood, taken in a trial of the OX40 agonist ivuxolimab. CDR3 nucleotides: TGCGCCAGCACACTGAACACTGAAGCTTTCTTT. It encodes CASTLNTEAFF.